The 20 T cell receptor beta chains listed next were all sequenced from one sample in a study of patients and donors after allogeneic stem cell transplantation. TCRdb used MiXCR to reprocess the RT-PCR reads, holding one entry per CDR3 protein. The table records roughly 960,000 distinct CDR3 sequences, under 20% of them present only once. The sample consisted of blood, either unsorted or a sorted T cell fraction (not recorded which). The receptors were sampled from a human donor who was either an allogeneic HSCT recipient or a stem cell or donor lymphocyte infusion donor (not recorded which). It is not recorded whose cells these are; they may come from a transplant donor.

This clonotype was seen a few times. This chain uses TRBV20-1 with TRBJ2-7; 9 nucleotides line up with TRBD1. V trimming: 5 bases; J trimming: 2 bases; junction bases outside the gene matches: 7. Germline V lookup: CDR1 DFQATT, CDR2 SNEGSKA (reference sequence). The CDR3 contains 14 residues. In DNA, the CDR3 is TGCAGTGCTGGAGGACAGGGGAGAACCTACGAGCAGTACTTC. Residues: CSAGGQGRTYEQYF.

This clonotype came up a few times. The V and J genes are TRBV12-3 or TRBV12-4 and TRBJ1-2; TRBD1 agrees at 10 bases. The CDR3 has 16 residues. V lost 5 bases and J lost 4; bases outside the gene matches: 10. CDR3 in amino acids: CASSPPGDRGLYGYTF. CDR3 bases: TGTGCCAGCAGTCCCCCCGGGGACAGGGGACTCTATGGCTACACCTTC.

This clonotype was observed many times. The chain employs TRBV12-3 or TRBV12-4 and TRBJ2-1; TRBD2 is a possible D gene (6 bases). The V end was cut by 6 bases, the J end by 9 bases, with 18 bases between. This CDR3 is built from 14 residues. This CDR3 is CASSRRLGGTEQFF. In nucleotides, the CDR3 is TGTGCCAGCAGCCGTCGGCTGGGGGGTACTGAGCAGTTCTTC.

In this sample, this clonotype turned up a few times. This chain connects TRBV6-1 to TRBJ1-2; no clear D gene. There are 16 residues in the CDR3. The V end was cut by 6 bases, the J end by 0 bases, with 17 bases between. Looked up from germline, CDR1 is MNHNS and CDR2 is SASEGT. The CDR3, as DNA: TGTGCCAGCAGGAGAACGGACCGACAAGCTAACTATGGCTACACCTTC. This codes for CASRRTDRQANYGYTF.

This clonotype was seen more than once but under ten times. The chain couples TRBV27 to TRBJ1-5, with D maybe TRBD1 (5 bases). V lost 1 base and J 3 bases, leaving 7 bases between the germline ends. Germline CDR1 reads MNHEY; CDR2 reads SMNVEV (reference sequence). There are 14 residues in the CDR3. The CDR3 DNA is TGTGCCAGCAGTTTATGGGGGGACAATCAGCCCCAGCATTTT. Translating gives CASSLWGDNQPQHF.

This chain links TRBV30 with TRBJ2-1; D not certain. The germline V gene has CDR1 GTSNPN and CDR2 SVGIG (reference sequence). Trimming took off 2 bases at V and 5 bases at J, with 7 bases between the two ends. This CDR3 is built from 12 residues. The CDR3 sequence: CAWSRVNNEQFF. CDR3 nucleotides: TGTGCCTGGAGTCGGGTAAACAATGAGCAGTTCTTC. The full variable domain, its missing parts supplied by reference TRBV30 and TRBJ2-1, is SQTIHQWPATLVQPVGSPLSLECTVEGTSNPNLYWYRQAAGRGLQLLFYSVGIGQISSEVPQNLSASRPQDRQFILSSKKLLLSDSGFYLCAWSRVNNEQFFGPGTRLTVL.

The J gene is TRBJ2-5, the V gene TRBV15, with D uncertain. CDR3 size: 12 residues. V dropped 1 base and J dropped 7 bases, with 7 bases sitting between them. The germline V gene has CDR1 LNHNV and CDR2 YYDKDF (reference sequence). The CDR3 loop is CATSRGKGTQYF. The CDR3 nucleotides read TGTGCCACCAGCAGAGGGAAAGGGACCCAGTACTTC.

This clonotype has more than one count but fewer than ten. The chain combines TRBV5-1 with TRBJ2-7; D perhaps matches TRBD1 (6 bases). Looked up from germline, CDR1 is SGHRS and CDR2 is YFSETQ. The CDR3 length is 14 residues. Trimming shortened V by 2 bases and J by 5 bases, and 14 bases separated the two germline ends. The CDR3 loop is CASSFLQGSHEQYF. The CDR3 nucleotides are TGCGCCAGCAGCTTTCTACAGGGATCCCACGAGCAGTACTTC. Filled out from reference TRBV5-1 and TRBJ2-7, the complete variable domain reads KAGVTQTPRYLIKTRGQQVTLSCSPISGHRSVSWYQQTPGQGLQFLFEYFSETQRNKGNFPGRFSGRQFSNSRSEMNVSTLELGDSALYLCASSFLQGSHEQYFGPGTRLTVT.

This clonotype occurred many times. The rearrangement links TRBV5-1 to TRBJ1-1; possibly TRBD1 for D (5 bases). This CDR3 has 14 amino acids. CDR1 and CDR2 (germline): SGHRS, YFSETQ. Trimming took off 4 bases at V and 2 bases at J, with 12 bases between the two ends. CDR3: CASSTGTVNTEAFF. Here the CDR3 DNA reads TGCGCCAGCAGCACCGGGACGGTTAACACTGAAGCTTTCTTT.

This clonotype was counted between two and nine times. The rearrangement uses TRBV4-2 and TRBJ1-2; maybe TRBD1 (6 bases). V was clipped by 3 bases and J by 7 bases, with 18 bases between them. CDR3 length: 15 residues. Per the germline V gene, CDR1 is LGHNA and CDR2 is YNFKEQ. CDR3 residues: CASSQRYRDLGGYTF. The CDR3 coding sequence is TGTGCCAGCAGCCAGCGGTACAGGGACTTAGGTGGCTACACCTTC.

This rearrangement joins TRBV7-8 to TRBJ2-3; 8 bases line up with TRBD1. The CDR3 is 16 amino acids. V was clipped by 2 bases and J by 3 bases; unmatched bases: 7. The germline CDR1 and CDR2 sequences are SGHVS and FQNEAQ. The CDR3 is CASSLHAGGETDTQYF. The CDR3 DNA reads as TGTGCCAGCAGCTTACATGCAGGGGGCGAAACAGATACGCAGTATTTT.

The CDR3 DNA is TGTGCCAGCACCCCCATTAGCGGGAGTATCTACAATGAGCAGTTCTTC. As protein: CASTPISGSIYNEQFF. J is TRBJ2-1 and V is TRBV12-3 or TRBV12-4; 9 nucleotides agree with TRBD2. The junction had 10 bases not matched to a gene; V was cut back by 7 bases and J by 3 bases. The CDR3 totals 16 residues.

This clonotype was seen a handful of times. The chain carries TRBV11-3 and TRBJ2-3; TRBD2 agrees at 8 bases. Germline V lookup: CDR1 SGHNT, CDR2 YENEEA. J gave up 2 bases and V 1 base, and 2 bases lay outside the gene matches. The CDR3 is made up of 15 amino acids. The CDR3 nucleotides read TGTGCCAGCAGCTTAGGAGCGGGGGACACAGATACGCAGTATTTT. It specifies CASSLGAGDTDTQYF.

V is TRBV5-1 and J is TRBJ2-7; D uncertain. V dropped 4 bases and J dropped 0 bases, with 11 bases sitting between them. This CDR3 spans 14 amino acids. Germline CDR1 and CDR2: SGHRS and YFSETQ. CDR3 residues: CASSAYRASYEQYF. The CDR3 region has the DNA TGCGCCAGCAGCGCTTACAGAGCCTCCTACGAGCAGTACTTC.

V is TRBV6-1 and J is TRBJ2-7; 7 bases align to TRBD2. This CDR3 has 15 residues. The J segment lost 5 bases and the V segment lost 6 bases, leaving 13 bases of the junction unmatched. Germline V gene lookup returns CDR1 MNHNS and CDR2 SASEGT. DNA for the CDR3: TGTGCCAGCAGGTGGGGCGGAGCGGGAATGAACGAGCAGTACTTC. It encodes CASRWGGAGMNEQYF.

Only a few counts were recorded for this clonotype. The rearrangement uses TRBV12-3 or TRBV12-4 and TRBJ1-6; TRBD1 agrees at 8 bases. The V segment lost 4 bases and the J segment 9 bases; nucleotides outside the gene matches: 5. This CDR3 region has 14 residues. The CDR3 nucleotides are TGTGCCAGCAGTTACAGGGGGGGTGGTTCACCCCTCCACTTT. Amino acids: CASSYRGGGSPLHF.

The chain links TRBV11-1 to TRBJ2-7; 8 bases align to TRBD2. Germline lookup yields CDR1 SGHAT and CDR2 FQDESV (reference sequence). The CDR3 spans 20 residues. The trim removed 4 bases at V and 0 bases at J, leaving 20 bases unmatched. The CDR3 sequence is CASSSLSRPSGSLSSYEQYF. CDR3 coding DNA: TGTGCCAGCAGCTCCCTCTCACGTCCCAGCGGGAGTCTGAGCTCCTACGAGCAGTACTTC.

This clonotype was picked up a small number of times. This CDR3 reads CASSPEVGGGYEQYF. In DNA, the CDR3 is TGTGCCAGCAGCCCGGAAGTGGGGGGCGGATACGAGCAGTACTTC. The chain recombines TRBV7-2 with TRBJ2-7, with D perhaps matching TRBD1 or TRBD2 (6 bases each). Germline V gene sequence: CDR1 SGHTA, CDR2 FQGNSA. The ends were cut back, 5 bases at V and 4 bases at J, with 18 bases in the middle. There are 15 residues in the CDR3.

This chain connects TRBV18 to TRBJ1-6; tentatively, D is TRBD1 (6 bases). Germline-derived CDR1 and CDR2 are KGHSH and LQKENI. V lost 5 bases, J lost 4 bases, and 15 bases lay in between. The CDR3 extends over 16 amino acids. In DNA form, the CDR3 reads TGTGCCAGCTCAACGCGGGGGGCTGAATATAATTCACCCCTCCACTTT. Its translation is CASSTRGAEYNSPLHF. The variable domain in full, with the rest retrieved from reference TRBV18 and TRBJ1-6, is NAGVMQNPRHLVRRRGQEARLRCSPMKGHSHVYWYRQLPEEGLKFMVYLQKENIIDESGMPKERFSAEFPKEGPSILRIQQVVRGDSAAYFCASSTRGAEYNSPLHFGNGTRLTVT.

This clonotype was detected a few times. The chain recombines TRBV25-1 with TRBJ2-5, with 14 positions matching TRBD2. This CDR3 is 16 amino acids long. The V gene end was trimmed by 5 bases and the J gene end by 4 bases; junction bases not matched to a gene: 6. Germline V lookup: CDR1 MGHDK, CDR2 SYGVNS. CDR3 DNA: TGTGCCAGCAGTCCTAGACTAGCGGGGGGGCGAGAGACCCAGTACTTC. Translated, it gives CASSPRLAGGRETQYF.